The present T cell receptor beta chain was sequenced within a study of shared clonotypes between healthy human individuals. On this clone: Its antigen is currently unknown. Other nucleotide sequences in the sample specify the same CDR3.

Naive CD8 cells lacked CD45RO, underwent positive selection for CCR7 and left out terminally differentiated effector memory CD45RA+ cells. Only Caucasian adults living in Nashville, Tennessee made up the donor group. Using immunoSEQ multiplex PCR, the repertoire was profiled, and TCRdb retains in-frame clones only, with some absent. In the table there are approximately 2,000,000 clones, roughly 95% of which are singletons. J was trimmed by 2 bases and V by 4 bases; bases with no gene match: 1. The CDR3 sequence is 13 residues long. Germline lookup yields CDR1 SGHTA and CDR2 FQGNSA. Findings of the study overall: Clonotypes not shared had lower generation probabilities than those common to all four donors. In a few donors, approximately 5% of naive CD4 clonotypes appeared in common.

This sequence joins TRBV7-2 and TRBJ2-7; 8 positions agree with TRBD1. The receptor was derived from a man younger than 30 in good health. Some clones in this sample may be carry-over from other donors' samples. The sequenced material came from naive CD8+ T cells from PBMCs. The CDR3, as DNA: TGTGCCAGCAGCTCAGGGGGCCCCTACGAGCAGTACTTC. It codes for CASSSGGPYEQYF.